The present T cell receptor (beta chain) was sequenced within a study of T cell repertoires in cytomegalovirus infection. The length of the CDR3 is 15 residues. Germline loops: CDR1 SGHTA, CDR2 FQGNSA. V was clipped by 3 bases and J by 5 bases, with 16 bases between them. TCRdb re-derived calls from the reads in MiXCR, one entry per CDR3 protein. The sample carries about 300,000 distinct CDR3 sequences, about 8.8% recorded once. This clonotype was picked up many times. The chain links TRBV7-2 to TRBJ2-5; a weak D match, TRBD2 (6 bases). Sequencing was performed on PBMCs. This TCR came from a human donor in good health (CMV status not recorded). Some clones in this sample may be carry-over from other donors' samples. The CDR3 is CASSFTGRGGETQYF. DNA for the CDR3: TGTGCCAGCAGCTTTACCGGGCGGGGTGGGGAGACCCAGTACTTC.